These T cell receptor beta chains were read from a single sample in a study of control samples from healthy donors and cancer patients. Clones were sequenced by immunoSEQ multiplex PCR, and TCRdb holds only the in-frame ones, with some missing. This sample yields 46,000 or so clones, of which roughly 92% are seen a single time; around 0.8% belongs to the top ten. The material sequenced was PBMCs. These TCRs come from a man aged 25-45 years with colorectal cancer. CDR3s include the opening cysteine and the closing phenylalanine or tryptophan. Each record gives: J gene, V gene, CDR3 protein.

TRBJ1-1 | TRBV29-1 | CSVRTGNTEAFF
TRBJ2-3 | TRBV6-5 | CASSYSSRGSTDTQYF
TRBJ2-1 | TRBV2 | CASKLGTHNEQFF
TRBJ1-6 | TRBV11-2 | CASRIAVGGAGPLHF
TRBJ1-5 | TRBV4-3 | CASSQVFASKGNQPQHF
TRBJ1-1 | TRBV5-1 | CASSADRAGITEAFF
TRBJ1-2 | TRBV5-4 | CASSSDTSYGYTF
TRBJ2-2 | TRBV7-9 | CASSLSAIMANTGELFF
TRBJ2-4 | TRBV12-5 | CASGPGTENIQYF
TRBJ1-1 | TRBV5-1 | CASSRGEGPTEAFF
TRBJ2-3 | TRBV7-6 | CASSLLPSGGATTDTQYF
TRBJ1-2 | TRBV4-1 | CASSQDTAATNYGYTF